This T cell receptor beta chain is drawn from a study of T cell responses to AZD1222 COVID-19 vaccine. Measured with immunoSEQ multiplex PCR; TCRdb has only the in-frame clones, and not every one. This sample has about 70,000 clones, with 70% to 90% found just once. Germline lookup yields CDR1 MNHEY and CDR2 SVGAGI. The CDR3 extends over 13 amino acids. Trimming took 7 bases from V and 7 from J, leaving 16 bases between them. This rearrangement joins TRBV6-5 to TRBJ1-1, with D uncertain. The input for sequencing was peripheral blood, taken 28 days after the second dose of the MenACWY control vaccine. This sequence was found in an adult who received the MenACWY meningococcal vaccine as a control. The CDR3 spells CASIQDGLIEAFF. In DNA form, the CDR3 reads TGTGCCAGCATCCAGGACGGTTTAATTGAAGCTTTCTTT.